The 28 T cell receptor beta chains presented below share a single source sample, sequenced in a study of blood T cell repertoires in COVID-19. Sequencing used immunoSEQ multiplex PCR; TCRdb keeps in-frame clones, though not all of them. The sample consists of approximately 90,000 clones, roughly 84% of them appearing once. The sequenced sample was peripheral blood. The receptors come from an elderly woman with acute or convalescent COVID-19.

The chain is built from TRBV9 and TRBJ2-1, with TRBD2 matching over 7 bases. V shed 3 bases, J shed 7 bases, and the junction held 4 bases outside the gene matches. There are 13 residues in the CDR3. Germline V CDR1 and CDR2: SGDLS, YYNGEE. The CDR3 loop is CASSDLAVNEQFF. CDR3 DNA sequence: TGTGCCAGCAGCGACCTAGCGGTGAATGAGCAGTTCTTC.

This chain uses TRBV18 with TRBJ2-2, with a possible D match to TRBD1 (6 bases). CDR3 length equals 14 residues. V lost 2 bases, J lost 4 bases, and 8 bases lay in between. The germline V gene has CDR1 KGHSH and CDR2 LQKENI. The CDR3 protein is CASSPGQTTGELFF. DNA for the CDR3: TGTGCCAGCTCACCAGGACAGACCACCGGGGAGCTGTTTTTT.

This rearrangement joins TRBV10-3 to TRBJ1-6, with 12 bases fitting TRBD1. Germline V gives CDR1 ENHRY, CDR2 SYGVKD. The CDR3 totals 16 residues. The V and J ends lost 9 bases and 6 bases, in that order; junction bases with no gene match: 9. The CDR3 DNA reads TGTGCCATAGCAACGGGGACAGGGGGCAGTAATTCACCCCTCCACTTT. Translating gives CAIATGTGGSNSPLHF.

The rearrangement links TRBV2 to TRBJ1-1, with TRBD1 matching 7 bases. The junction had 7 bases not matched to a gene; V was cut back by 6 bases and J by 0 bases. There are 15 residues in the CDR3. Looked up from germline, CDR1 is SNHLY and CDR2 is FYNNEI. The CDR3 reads CASRGQAPLNTEAFF. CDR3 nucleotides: TGTGCCAGCAGAGGACAGGCTCCTCTGAACACTGAAGCTTTCTTT.

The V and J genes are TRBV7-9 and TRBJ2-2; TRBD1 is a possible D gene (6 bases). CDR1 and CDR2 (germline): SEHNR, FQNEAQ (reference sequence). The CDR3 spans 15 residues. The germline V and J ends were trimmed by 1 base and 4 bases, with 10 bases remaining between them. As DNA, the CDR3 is TGTGCCAGCAGCTTAGGGGACACACGCACCGGGGAGCTGTTTTTT. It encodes CASSLGDTRTGELFF.

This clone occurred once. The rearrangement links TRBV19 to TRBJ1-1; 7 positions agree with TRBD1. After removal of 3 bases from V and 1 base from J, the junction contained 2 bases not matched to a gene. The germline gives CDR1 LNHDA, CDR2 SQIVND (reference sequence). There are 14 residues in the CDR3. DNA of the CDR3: TGTGCCAGTAGTATGGACAGGTGGAACACTGAAGCTTTCTTT. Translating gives CASSMDRWNTEAFF.

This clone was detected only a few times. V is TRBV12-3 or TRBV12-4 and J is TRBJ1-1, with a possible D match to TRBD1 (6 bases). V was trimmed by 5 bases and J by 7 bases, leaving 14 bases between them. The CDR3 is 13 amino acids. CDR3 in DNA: TGTGCCAGCAGTCTCATACTACAGGGTGAAGCTTTCTTT. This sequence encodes CASSLILQGEAFF.

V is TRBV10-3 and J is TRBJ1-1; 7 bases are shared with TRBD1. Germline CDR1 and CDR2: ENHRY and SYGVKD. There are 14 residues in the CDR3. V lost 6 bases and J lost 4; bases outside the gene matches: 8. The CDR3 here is CAIRSTGEATEAFF. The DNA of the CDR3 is TGTGCCATCAGATCAACAGGGGAGGCCACTGAAGCTTTCTTT.

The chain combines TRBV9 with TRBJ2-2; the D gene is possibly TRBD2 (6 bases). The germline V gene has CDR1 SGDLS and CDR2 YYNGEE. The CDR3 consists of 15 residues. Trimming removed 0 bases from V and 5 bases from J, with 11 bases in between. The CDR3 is CASSVGQGGTGELFF. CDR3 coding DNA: TGTGCCAGCAGCGTAGGGCAGGGAGGTACCGGGGAGCTGTTTTTT.

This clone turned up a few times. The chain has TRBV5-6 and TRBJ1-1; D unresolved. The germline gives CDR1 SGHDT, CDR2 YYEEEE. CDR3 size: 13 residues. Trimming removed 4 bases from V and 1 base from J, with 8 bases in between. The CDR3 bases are TGTGCCAGCAGCCCCGGGAAGAACACTGAAGCTTTCTTT. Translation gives CASSPGKNTEAFF.

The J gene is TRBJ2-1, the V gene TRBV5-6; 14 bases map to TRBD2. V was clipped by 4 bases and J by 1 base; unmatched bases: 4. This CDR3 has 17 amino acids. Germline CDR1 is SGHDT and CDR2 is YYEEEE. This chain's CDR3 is CASSQTSGGASYNEQFF. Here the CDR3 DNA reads TGTGCCAGCAGCCAGACTAGCGGGGGGGCGTCCTACAATGAGCAGTTCTTC.

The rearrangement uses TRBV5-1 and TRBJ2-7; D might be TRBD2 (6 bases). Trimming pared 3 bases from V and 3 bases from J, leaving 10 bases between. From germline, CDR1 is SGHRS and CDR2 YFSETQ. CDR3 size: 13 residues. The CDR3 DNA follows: TGCGCCAGCAGCTCCACTAGCAGCTACGAGCAGTACTTC. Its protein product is CASSSTSSYEQYF.

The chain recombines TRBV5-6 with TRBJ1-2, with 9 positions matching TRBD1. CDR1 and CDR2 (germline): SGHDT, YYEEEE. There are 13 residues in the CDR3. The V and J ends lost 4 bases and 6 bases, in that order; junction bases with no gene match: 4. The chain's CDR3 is CASSPGQGDGYTF. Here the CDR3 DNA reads TGTGCCAGCAGCCCGGGACAGGGAGATGGCTACACCTTC.

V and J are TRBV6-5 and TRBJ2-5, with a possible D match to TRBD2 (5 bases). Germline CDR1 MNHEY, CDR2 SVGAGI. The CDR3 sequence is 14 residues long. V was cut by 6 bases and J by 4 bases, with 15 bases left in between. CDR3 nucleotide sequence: TGTGCCAGCAGGCCCTTAATTGCGGGAGAGACCCAGTACTTC. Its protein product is CASRPLIAGETQYF.

In DNA, the CDR3 is TGTGCCACCAGTGATTCAAACTGGACAGGCTCTACTAATGAAAAACTGTTTTTT. Translated, it gives CATSDSNWTGSTNEKLFF. The chain links TRBV24-1 to TRBJ1-4; 7 bases align to TRBD1. The CDR3 has 18 amino acids. Germline CDR1 reads KGHDR; CDR2 reads SFDVKD. V dropped 2 bases and J dropped 2; count of bases not matched to a gene: 10.

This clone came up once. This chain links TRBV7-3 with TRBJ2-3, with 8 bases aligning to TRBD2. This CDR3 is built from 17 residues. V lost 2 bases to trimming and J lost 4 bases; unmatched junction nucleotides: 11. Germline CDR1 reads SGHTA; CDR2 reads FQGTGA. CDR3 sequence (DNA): TGTGCCAGCAGCTTACAGGGCGCGGGGGGATGGGCAGATACGCAGTATTTT. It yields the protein CASSLQGAGGWADTQYF.

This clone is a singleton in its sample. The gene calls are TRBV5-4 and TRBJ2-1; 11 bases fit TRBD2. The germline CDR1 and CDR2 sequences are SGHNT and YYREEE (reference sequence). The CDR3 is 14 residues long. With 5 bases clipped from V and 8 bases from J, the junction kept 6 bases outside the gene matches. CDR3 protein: CASSSGGAWYEQFF. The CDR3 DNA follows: TGTGCCAGCAGTAGCGGGGGGGCCTGGTATGAGCAGTTCTTC.

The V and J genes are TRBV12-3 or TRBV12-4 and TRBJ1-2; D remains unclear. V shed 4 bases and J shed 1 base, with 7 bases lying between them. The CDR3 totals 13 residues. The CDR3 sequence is CASSSSLNYGYTF. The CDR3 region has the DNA TGTGCCAGCAGTTCGAGCCTTAACTATGGCTACACCTTC.

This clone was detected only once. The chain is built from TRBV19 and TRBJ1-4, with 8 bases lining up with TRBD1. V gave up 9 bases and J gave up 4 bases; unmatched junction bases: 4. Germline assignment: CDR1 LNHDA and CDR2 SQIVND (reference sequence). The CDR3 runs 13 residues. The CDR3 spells CASEDRVNEKLFF. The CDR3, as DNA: TGTGCCAGCGAGGACAGGGTTAATGAAAAACTGTTTTTT.

Written as DNA, the CDR3 is TGTGCCAGCAGATTCACCGGGACAGGGGGGTATGGCTACACCTTC. Amino acids: CASRFTGTGGYGYTF. The V call is TRBV6-1, the J call TRBJ1-2, with 11 bases lining up with TRBD1. Germline V CDR1 and CDR2: MNHNS, SASEGT. The V gene end was trimmed by 6 bases and the J gene end by 5 bases; junction bases not matched to a gene: 8. The CDR3 covers 15 residues.

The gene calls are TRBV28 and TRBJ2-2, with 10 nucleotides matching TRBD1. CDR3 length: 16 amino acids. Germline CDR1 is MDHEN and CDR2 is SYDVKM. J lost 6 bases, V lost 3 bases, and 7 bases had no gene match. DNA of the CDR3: TGTGCCAGCAGTTTTCCGGGACAGGGGTCTGCCGGGGAGCTGTTTTTT. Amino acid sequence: CASSFPGQGSAGELFF.

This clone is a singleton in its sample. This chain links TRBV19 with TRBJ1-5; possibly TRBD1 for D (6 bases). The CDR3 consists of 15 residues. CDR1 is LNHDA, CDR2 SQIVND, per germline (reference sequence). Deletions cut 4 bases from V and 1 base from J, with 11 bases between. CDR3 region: CASSNWGQSNQPQHF. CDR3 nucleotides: TGTGCCAGTAGTAATTGGGGGCAGAGCAATCAGCCCCAGCATTTT. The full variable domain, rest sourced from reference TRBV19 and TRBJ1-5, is DGGITQSPKYLFRKEGQNVTLSCEQNLNHDAMYWYRQDPGQGLRLIYYSQIVNDFQKGDIAEGYSVSREKKESFPLTVTSAQKNPTAFYLCASSNWGQSNQPQHFGDGTRLSIL.

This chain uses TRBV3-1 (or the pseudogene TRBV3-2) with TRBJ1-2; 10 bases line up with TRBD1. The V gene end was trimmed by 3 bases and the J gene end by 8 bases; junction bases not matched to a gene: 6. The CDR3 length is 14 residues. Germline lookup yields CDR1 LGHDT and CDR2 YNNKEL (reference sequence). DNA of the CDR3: TGTGCCAGCAGCCAGGGGACAGGGGTTTGGGGCTACACCTTC. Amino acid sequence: CASSQGTGVWGYTF.

The CDR3 region is CASSLSGRNEKLFF. In nucleotides, the CDR3 is TGTGCCAGCAGCTTATCGGGTCGAAATGAAAAACTGTTTTTT. V gene TRBV7-9 combines with J gene TRBJ1-4; the D is unclear. CDR3 length: 14 residues. Germline values: CDR1 SEHNR, CDR2 FQNEAQ (reference sequence). V lost 2 bases and J lost 5, with 9 bases in between.

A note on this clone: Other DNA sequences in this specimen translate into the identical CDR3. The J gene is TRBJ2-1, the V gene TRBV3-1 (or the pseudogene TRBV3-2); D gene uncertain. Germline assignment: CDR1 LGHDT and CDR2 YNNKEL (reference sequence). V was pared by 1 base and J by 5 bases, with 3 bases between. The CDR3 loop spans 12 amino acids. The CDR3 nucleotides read TGTGCCAGCAGCCAAGCTAACAATGAGCAGTTCTTC. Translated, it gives CASSQANNEQFF.

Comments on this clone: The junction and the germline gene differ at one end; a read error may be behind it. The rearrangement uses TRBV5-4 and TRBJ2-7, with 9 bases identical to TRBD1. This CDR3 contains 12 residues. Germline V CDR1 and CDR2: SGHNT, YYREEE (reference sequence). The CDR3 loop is CASSLGQGVGTF. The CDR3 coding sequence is TGTGCCAGCAGCTTGGGACAGGGGGTAGGAACTTTC.

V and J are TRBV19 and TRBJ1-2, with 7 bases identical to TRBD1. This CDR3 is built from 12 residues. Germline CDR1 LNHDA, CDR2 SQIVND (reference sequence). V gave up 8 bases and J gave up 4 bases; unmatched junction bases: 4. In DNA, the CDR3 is TGTGCCAGTCGCGGGACAGCCTATGGCTACACCTTC. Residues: CASRGTAYGYTF. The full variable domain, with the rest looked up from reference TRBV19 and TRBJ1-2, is DGGITQSPKYLFRKEGQNVTLSCEQNLNHDAMYWYRQDPGQGLRLIYYSQIVNDFQKGDIAEGYSVSREKKESFPLTVTSAQKNPTAFYLCASRGTAYGYTFGSGTRLTVV.

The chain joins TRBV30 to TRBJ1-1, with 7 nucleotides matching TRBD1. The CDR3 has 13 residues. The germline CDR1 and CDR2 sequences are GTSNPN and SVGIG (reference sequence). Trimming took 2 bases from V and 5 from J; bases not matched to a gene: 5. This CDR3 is CAWSTQGDTEAFF. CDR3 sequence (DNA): TGTGCCTGGAGTACCCAGGGGGATACTGAAGCTTTCTTT. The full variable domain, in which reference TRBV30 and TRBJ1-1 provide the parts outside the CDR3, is SQTIHQWPATLVQPVGSPLSLECTVEGTSNPNLYWYRQAAGRGLQLLFYSVGIGQISSEVPQNLSASRPQDRQFILSSKKLLLSDSGFYLCAWSTQGDTEAFFGQGTRLTVV.